The 29 T cell receptor beta chains given below trace back to one sample, sequenced in a study of T cells in Graves' hyperthyroidism and ophthalmopathy. There were TCR beta CDR3 regions amplified from RNA transcripts. During a first-round RT-PCR of the TCR CDR3, the HTBI primer set was used. MiXCR was run by TCRdb on the multiplex PCR reads, yielding one entry per CDR3 protein. The table lists around 620,000 distinct CDR3 sequences, around 16% of them singletons, with 3% to 4.5% in the top ten. The specimen sequenced was blood. The receptors originated from a woman aged 25 to 39 with Graves' hyperthyroidism.

The J gene is TRBJ2-1, the V gene TRBV6-4; 9 bases line up with TRBD2. The germline V gene has CDR1 MRHNA and CDR2 SNTAGT. This CDR3 has 16 amino acids. V was clipped by 2 bases and J by 3 bases; unmatched bases: 5. The CDR3 sequence is CASSDGLAGDYNEQFF. CDR3 bases: TGTGCCAGCAGTGACGGGTTAGCGGGAGACTACAATGAGCAGTTCTTC.

This clonotype was detected many times. The rearrangement links TRBV11-2 to TRBJ2-7, with no clear D. The V end lost 7 bases, the J end lost 2 bases, and 15 bases lay between the germline ends. CDR3 length: 14 amino acids. Germline V gene sequence: CDR1 SGHAT, CDR2 FQNNGV. The CDR3 sequence: CASNSDLPPYEQYF. CDR3 DNA: TGTGCCAGCAACTCGGACCTCCCCCCCTACGAGCAGTACTTC.

This clonotype was seen ten or more times. This chain joins TRBV24-1 and TRBJ1-1; no definite D call. The CDR3 extends over 14 amino acids. Germline-derived CDR1 and CDR2 are KGHDR and SFDVKD. V shed 3 bases and J shed 7 bases, with 14 bases lying between them. The CDR3 loop reads CATSDQYSDGEAFF. The CDR3 nucleotides read TGTGCCACCAGTGATCAATACTCGGACGGTGAAGCTTTCTTT.

This clonotype was seen many times. The chain recombines TRBV4-1 with TRBJ2-1; 14 nucleotides match TRBD2. The V gene end was trimmed by 1 base and the J gene end by 6 bases; junction bases not matched to a gene: 11. The CDR3 contains 19 residues. CDR1 and CDR2 (germline): MGHRA, YSYEKL. The CDR3 is CASSQGEGLAGVWSNEQFF. The CDR3, as DNA: TGCGCCAGCAGCCAAGGCGAGGGACTAGCGGGAGTATGGAGCAATGAGCAGTTCTTC.

The V gene is TRBV6-1, the J gene TRBJ2-7, with 8 bases lining up with TRBD2. This CDR3 region has 15 residues. Unmatched junction bases numbered 13, after V lost 7 bases and J lost 5 bases. Germline values: CDR1 MNHNS, CDR2 SASEGT. The CDR3 nucleotides are TGTGCCAGCACTATACTAGCGGCAAAAGGGCACGAGCAGTACTTC. This translates into CASTILAAKGHEQYF.

The CDR3: CASSQYRLAGVETQYF. The CDR3 nucleotides are TGTGCCAGCAGCCAATACCGACTAGCGGGAGTGGAGACCCAGTACTTC. The chain recombines TRBV14 with TRBJ2-5, with TRBD2 matching over 12 bases. The V and J ends lost 2 bases and 5 bases, in that order; junction bases with no gene match: 6. This CDR3 spans 16 amino acids. Germline CDR1 is SGHDN and CDR2 is FVKESK.

This chain joins TRBV9 and TRBJ1-1; the match to TRBD1 covers 7 bases. CDR1 and CDR2 from the germline V gene are SGDLS and YYNGEE. V dropped 5 bases and J dropped 5; count of bases not matched to a gene: 9. This CDR3 comprises 14 residues. CDR3 region: CASSKTGWGTEAFF. CDR3 coding DNA: TGTGCCAGCAGTAAGACAGGGTGGGGTACTGAAGCTTTCTTT.

This clonotype was recorded a few times. The J gene is TRBJ1-1, the V gene TRBV7-8; D gene ambiguous. Germline CDR1 and CDR2: SGHVS and FQNEAQ. The CDR3 is 16 amino acids. Trimming removed 2 bases from V and 0 bases from J, with 13 bases in between. CDR3 nucleotides: TGTGCCAGCAGCTTAAGGCGCGATATAATGAACACTGAAGCTTTCTTT. It yields the protein CASSLRRDIMNTEAFF.

There are a few counts of this clonotype. The rearrangement joins TRBV20-1 to TRBJ2-2; TRBD2 is a possible D gene (5 bases). The CDR3 runs to 15 residues. V was clipped by 0 bases and J by 6 bases, with 14 bases between them. From germline, CDR1 is DFQATT and CDR2 SNEGSKA (reference sequence). CDR3 region: CSARDYGPGSGELFF. The CDR3 nucleotides read TGCAGTGCTAGAGATTACGGTCCGGGGTCCGGGGAGCTGTTTTTT.

The chain recombines TRBV18 with TRBJ2-2, with D tentatively TRBD2 (5 bases). Between the trimmed V and J ends, which lost 0 bases and 6 bases, there was a span of 11 bases. Germline loops: CDR1 KGHSH, CDR2 LQKENI. This CDR3 has 15 residues. The CDR3 coding sequence is TGTGCCAGCTCACCACCGGCGGGCCGCGCCGGGGAGCTGTTTTTT. Its translation: CASSPPAGRAGELFF.

CDR3 sequence (DNA): TGTGCCAGCAGTACGCAAGCGGGAGTGACTGATACGCAGTATTTT. Translation gives CASSTQAGVTDTQYF. The chain has TRBV27 and TRBJ2-3, with 8 bases lining up with TRBD2. The V gene's germline CDR1 is MNHEY and CDR2 SMNVEV (reference sequence). After removal of 5 bases from V and 6 bases from J, the junction contained 10 bases not matched to a gene. The CDR3 runs to 15 residues.

Ten or more counts support this clonotype. This chain connects TRBV15 to TRBJ2-7; 11 bases are shared with TRBD2. Germline CDR1 reads LNHNV; CDR2 reads YYDKDF (reference sequence). This CDR3 comprises 15 residues. V lost 5 bases and J lost 6; bases outside the gene matches: 9. This chain's CDR3 is CATSQLLAGVVEQYF. DNA of the CDR3: TGTGCCACCAGCCAGCTACTAGCGGGAGTGGTCGAGCAGTACTTC.

This clonotype appeared a few times. J is TRBJ2-1 and V is TRBV12-3 or TRBV12-4; D unresolved. The CDR3 runs to 12 residues. V lost 4 bases, J lost 7 bases, and 8 bases lay in between. CDR3 in DNA: TGTGCCAGCAGTTACAGTAGGAATGAGCAGTTCTTC. This translates into CASSYSRNEQFF.

There are a few counts of this clonotype. The CDR3 protein is CASSPQGTLYYGYTF. The CDR3, as DNA: TGTGCCAGCAGTCCTCAGGGTACCCTTTACTATGGCTACACCTTC. This rearrangement joins TRBV27 to TRBJ1-2; weak D call: TRBD1 (5 bases). This CDR3 is 15 amino acids long. Germline V lookup: CDR1 MNHEY, CDR2 SMNVEV (reference sequence). V was cut by 5 bases and J by 3 bases, with 16 bases left in between.

This clonotype occurred many times. The rearrangement joins TRBV7-9 to TRBJ2-7; D is undetermined. The V gene lost 0 bases and the J gene lost 3 bases, with 12 bases spanning the gap. The CDR3 has 15 amino acids. Germline V gene data show CDR1 as SEHNR and CDR2 as FQNEAQ (reference sequence). The CDR3 DNA reads as TGTGCCAGCAGCTTAGCTCAGGTTGGGGACTACGAGCAGTACTTC. Residues: CASSLAQVGDYEQYF.

The V gene is TRBV19, the J gene TRBJ2-6, with D possibly being TRBD1 (6 bases). The CDR3 loop spans 14 amino acids. V shed 9 bases and J shed 1 base, with 10 bases lying between them. Germline-derived CDR1 and CDR2 are LNHDA and SQIVND (reference sequence). The CDR3, as DNA: TGTGCCAGCAGACAGGTGTCTGGGGCCAACGTCCTGACTTTC. It encodes CASRQVSGANVLTF.

The chain joins TRBV20-1 to TRBJ2-7; 8 positions match TRBD1. Germline V gives CDR1 DFQATT, CDR2 SNEGSKA (reference sequence). The CDR3 is 13 amino acids. With 3 bases clipped from V and 5 bases from J, the junction kept 6 bases outside the gene matches. As DNA, the CDR3 is TGCAGTGCTAGGGACAGGGCCCCCCACGAGCAGTACTTC. It codes for CSARDRAPHEQYF.

The rearrangement links TRBV20-1 to TRBJ1-1; tentative D call: TRBD1 (6 bases). Between the trimmed V and J ends, which lost 5 bases and 8 bases, there was a span of 12 bases. The CDR3 is 11 amino acids. From germline, CDR1 is DFQATT and CDR2 SNEGSKA (reference sequence). The CDR3 DNA follows: TGCAGTGCTCAAGACAGGTGGGAAGCTTTCTTT. This codes for CSAQDRWEAFF.

This clonotype has only a few counts. V gene TRBV5-5 combines with J gene TRBJ2-1; 9 nucleotides align to TRBD1. The germline gives CDR1 SGHKS, CDR2 YYEKEE (reference sequence). The CDR3 sequence is 15 residues long. V shed 7 bases, J shed 11 bases, and the junction held 16 bases outside the gene matches. CDR3 loop: CASALAGTGREQQFF. The CDR3 bases are TGTGCCAGCGCCCTGGCAGGGACAGGGAGAGAACAGCAGTTCTTC. The full variable domain, with the rest looked up from reference TRBV5-5 and TRBJ2-1, is DAGVTQSPTHLIKTRGQQVTLRCSPISGHKSVSWYQQVLGQGPQFIFQYYEKEERGRGNFPDRFSARQFPNYSSELNVNALLLGDSALYLCASALAGTGREQQFFGPGTRLTVL.

The chain employs TRBV7-3 and TRBJ2-2; a weak D match, TRBD1 (7 bases). The V gene lost 3 bases and the J gene lost 0 bases, with 14 bases spanning the gap. This CDR3 region has 17 residues. Germline loops: CDR1 SGHTA, CDR2 FQGTGA. The CDR3 loop is CASSFGGGTANTGELFF. As DNA, the CDR3 is TGTGCCAGCAGCTTCGGTGGGGGGACAGCGAACACCGGGGAGCTGTTTTTT. The entire variable domain, with the rest obtained from reference TRBV7-3 and TRBJ2-2, is as follows: GAGVSQTPSNKVTEKGKYVELRCDPISGHTALYWYRQSLGQGPEFLIYFQGTGAADDSGLPNDRFFAVRPEGSVSTLKIQRTERGDSAVYLCASSFGGGTANTGELFFGEGSRLTVL.

The rearrangement links TRBV7-2 to TRBJ2-5; tentatively, D is TRBD1 (7 bases). Germline V lookup: CDR1 SGHTA, CDR2 FQGNSA. The CDR3 consists of 14 residues. V was cut by 1 base and J by 10 bases, with 16 bases left in between. The CDR3 region is CASSLELEGASQYF. The CDR3 coding sequence is TGTGCCAGCAGCTTAGAATTGGAGGGGGCAAGCCAGTACTTC.

This clonotype has a count of ten or more. The V and J genes are TRBV20-1 and TRBJ2-1; 7 nucleotides align to TRBD2. V shed 2 bases and J 8 bases; nucleotides not matched to a gene: 15. In germline, CDR1 is DFQATT, CDR2 SNEGSKA (reference sequence). This CDR3 comprises 16 residues. The CDR3 bases are TGCAGTGCTAGAAGAGGTGGGAGGGCCGGGAGATATGAGCAGTTCTTC. This gives the protein CSARRGGRAGRYEQFF.

This clonotype was observed many times. The gene calls are TRBV10-3 and TRBJ1-1; no clear D. The germline V gene has CDR1 ENHRY and CDR2 SYGVKD. This CDR3 contains 13 residues. Between the trimmed V and J ends, which lost 6 bases and 1 base, there was a span of 9 bases. CDR3 nucleotides: TGTGCCATCAGCCCAAGCCAGAACACTGAAGCTTTCTTT. Translated: CAISPSQNTEAFF.

In its sample, this clonotype was seen a few times. V and J are TRBV12-3 or TRBV12-4 and TRBJ1-6, with TRBD1 as a possible D gene (5 bases). This CDR3 comprises 12 residues. The V and J ends lost 5 bases and 7 bases respectively, with 6 bases between them. CDR3 DNA: TGTGCCAGCAGTACAGGAAATTCACCCCTCCACTTT. The encoded protein is CASSTGNSPLHF.

The DNA of the CDR3 is TGCGCCAGCAGCCAAGCTAGGGCTATGAACACTGAAGCTTTCTTT. Its protein is CASSQARAMNTEAFF. V usage is TRBV4-1 and J usage is TRBJ1-1; D is unresolved. The CDR3 length is 15 residues. The V and J ends lost 1 base and 0 bases respectively, with 9 bases between them. Germline V gene lookup returns CDR1 MGHRA and CDR2 YSYEKL.

This clonotype was seen at least ten times. J is TRBJ2-1 and V is TRBV6-5; 8 bases map to TRBD1. The germline CDR1 and CDR2 sequences are MNHEY and SVGAGI. The V gene end was trimmed by 0 bases and the J gene end by 7 bases; junction bases not matched to a gene: 11. The CDR3 is made up of 17 amino acids. The CDR3 nucleotides read TGTGCCAGCAGTTACTCGAGGACAGGGTCATTAGGGAATGAGCAGTTCTTC. Translation: CASSYSRTGSLGNEQFF.

The gene calls are TRBV20-1 and TRBJ1-1; D is perhaps TRBD1 (5 bases). The CDR3 is 13 residues long. The V end lost 4 bases, the J end lost 1 base, and 10 bases lay between the germline ends. The germline gives CDR1 DFQATT, CDR2 SNEGSKA (reference sequence). The CDR3 sequence: CSAKGQTNTEAFF. The CDR3 coding sequence is TGCAGTGCTAAAGGACAAACGAACACTGAAGCTTTCTTT.

This clonotype has only a few counts. The chain joins TRBV29-1 to TRBJ2-7, with a tentative D call TRBD1 (8 bases). V lost 3 bases and J lost 6, with 18 bases in between. Germline V gene lookup returns CDR1 SQVTM and CDR2 ANQGSEA. The CDR3 consists of 14 residues. CDR3 DNA: TGCAGCGTTGATGGACAGGGAGGGTTCGGCGAGCAGTACTTC. Translation gives CSVDGQGGFGEQYF.

The sample holds a few counts of this clonotype. The chain carries TRBV24-1 and TRBJ1-2; D gene uncertain. V dropped 6 bases and J dropped 5 bases, with 9 bases sitting between them. The CDR3 is 12 amino acids. Germline lookup yields CDR1 KGHDR and CDR2 SFDVKD. CDR3 sequence (DNA): TGTGCCACCAGTAGCCCGGGTTATGGCTACACCTTC. Amino acids: CATSSPGYGYTF.